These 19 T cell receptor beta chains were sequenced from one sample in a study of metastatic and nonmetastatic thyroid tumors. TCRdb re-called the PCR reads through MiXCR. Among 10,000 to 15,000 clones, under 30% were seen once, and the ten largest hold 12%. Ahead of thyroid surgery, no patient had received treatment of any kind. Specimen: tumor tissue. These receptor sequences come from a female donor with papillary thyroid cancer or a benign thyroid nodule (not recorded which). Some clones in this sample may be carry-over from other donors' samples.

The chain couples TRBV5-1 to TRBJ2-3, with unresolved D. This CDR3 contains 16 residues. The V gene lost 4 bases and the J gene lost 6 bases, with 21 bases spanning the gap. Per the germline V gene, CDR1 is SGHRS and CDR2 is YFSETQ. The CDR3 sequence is CASSARVGSFVDTQYF. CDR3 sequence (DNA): TGCGCCAGCAGCGCACGAGTGGGTTCCTTTGTGGATACGCAGTATTTT.

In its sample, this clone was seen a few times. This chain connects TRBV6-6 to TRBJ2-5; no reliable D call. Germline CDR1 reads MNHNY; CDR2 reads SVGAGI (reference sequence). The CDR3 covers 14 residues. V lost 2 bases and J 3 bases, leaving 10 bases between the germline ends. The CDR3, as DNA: TGTGCCAGCAGTTACGGCGTAGGGAAAGAGACCCAGTACTTC. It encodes CASSYGVGKETQYF.

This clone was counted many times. The CDR3 sequence is CASSLVGGGSSYNEQFF. The CDR3 nucleotides read TGCGCCAGCAGCCTTGTGGGGGGCGGGAGCTCCTACAATGAGCAGTTCTTC. The chain links TRBV4-1 to TRBJ2-1; tentative D call: TRBD2 (7 bases). Trimming removed 4 bases at V and 0 bases at J, with 16 bases between. The V gene's germline CDR1 is MGHRA and CDR2 YSYEKL. CDR3 length: 17 amino acids.

The DNA for the CDR3 is TGCAGTGCTCCTAATAACAGGGGGCGGTGGGCCAACGTCCTGACTTTC. Amino acid sequence: CSAPNNRGRWANVLTF. The chain joins TRBV20-1 to TRBJ2-6, with 9 bases identical to TRBD1. V was pared by 5 bases and J by 5 bases, with 10 bases of the junction left unmatched. The CDR3 is made up of 16 amino acids. Germline V gives CDR1 DFQATT, CDR2 SNEGSKA (reference sequence).

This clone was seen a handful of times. CDR3 residues: CSVWGTSYGYTF. The CDR3 DNA sequence: TGCAGCGTTTGGGGGACAAGTTATGGCTACACCTTC. The rearrangement links TRBV29-1 to TRBJ1-2, with a possible D match to TRBD1 (6 bases). The ends were cut back, 5 bases at V and 5 bases at J, with 12 bases in the middle. Germline-derived CDR1 and CDR2 are SQVTM and ANQGSEA. This CDR3 spans 12 amino acids.

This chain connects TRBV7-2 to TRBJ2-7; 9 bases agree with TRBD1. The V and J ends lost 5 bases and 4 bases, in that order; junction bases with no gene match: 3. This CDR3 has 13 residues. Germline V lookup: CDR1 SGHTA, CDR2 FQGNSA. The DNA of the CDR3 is TGTGCCAGCAGCCGAGGACAGGGGTACGAGCAGTACTTC. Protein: CASSRGQGYEQYF.

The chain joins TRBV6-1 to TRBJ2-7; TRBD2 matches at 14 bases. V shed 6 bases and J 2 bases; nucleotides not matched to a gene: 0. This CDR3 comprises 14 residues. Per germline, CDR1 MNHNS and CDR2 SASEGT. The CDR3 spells CASRTSGRAYEQYF. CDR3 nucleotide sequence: TGTGCCAGCAGGACTAGCGGGAGGGCCTACGAGCAGTACTTC.

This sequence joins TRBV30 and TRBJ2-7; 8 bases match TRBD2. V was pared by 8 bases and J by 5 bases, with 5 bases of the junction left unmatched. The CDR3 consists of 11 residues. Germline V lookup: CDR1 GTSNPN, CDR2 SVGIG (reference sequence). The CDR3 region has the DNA TGTGCCACCGGGAGGGCCAACGAGCAGTACTTC. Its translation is CATGRANEQYF.

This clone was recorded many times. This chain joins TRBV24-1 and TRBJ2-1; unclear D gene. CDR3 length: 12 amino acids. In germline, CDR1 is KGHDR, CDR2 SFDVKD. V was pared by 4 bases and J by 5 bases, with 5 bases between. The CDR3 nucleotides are TGTGCCACCAGTGACCGTGACAATGAGCAGTTCTTC. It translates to CATSDRDNEQFF.

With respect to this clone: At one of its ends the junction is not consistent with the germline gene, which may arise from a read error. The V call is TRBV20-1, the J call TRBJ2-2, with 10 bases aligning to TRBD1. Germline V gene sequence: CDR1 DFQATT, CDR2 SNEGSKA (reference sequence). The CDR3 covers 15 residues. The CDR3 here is CSASRQGANTGEPFF. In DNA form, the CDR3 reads TGCAGTGCTAGTAGACAGGGGGCAAACACCGGGGAGCCGTTCTTT.

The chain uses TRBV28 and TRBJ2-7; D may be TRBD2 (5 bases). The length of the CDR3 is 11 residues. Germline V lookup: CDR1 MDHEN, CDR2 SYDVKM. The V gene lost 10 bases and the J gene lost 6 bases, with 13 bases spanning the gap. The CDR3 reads CATASEGEQYF. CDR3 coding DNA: TGTGCCACCGCGAGTGAGGGCGAGCAGTACTTC.

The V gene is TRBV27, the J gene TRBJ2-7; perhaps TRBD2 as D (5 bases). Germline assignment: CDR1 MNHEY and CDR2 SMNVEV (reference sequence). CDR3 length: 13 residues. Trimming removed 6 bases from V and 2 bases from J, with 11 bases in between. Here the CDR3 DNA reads TGTGCCAGCAGGACGCTAGCTGCCTACGAGCAGTACTTC. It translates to CASRTLAAYEQYF.

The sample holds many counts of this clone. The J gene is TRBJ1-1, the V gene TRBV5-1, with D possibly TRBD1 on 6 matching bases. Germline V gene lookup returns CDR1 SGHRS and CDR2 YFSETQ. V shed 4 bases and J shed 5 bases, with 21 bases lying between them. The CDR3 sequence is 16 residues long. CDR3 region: CASSRGSQGRKTEAFF. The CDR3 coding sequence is TGCGCCAGCAGCAGGGGTAGTCAGGGGCGGAAAACTGAAGCTTTCTTT.

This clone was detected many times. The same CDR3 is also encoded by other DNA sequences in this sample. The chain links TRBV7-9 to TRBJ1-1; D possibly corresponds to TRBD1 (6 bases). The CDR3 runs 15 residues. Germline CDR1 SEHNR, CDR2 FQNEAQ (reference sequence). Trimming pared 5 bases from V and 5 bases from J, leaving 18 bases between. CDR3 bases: TGTGCCAGCAGCCCCCGGGGAGGGGGGGAGACTGAAGCTTTCTTT. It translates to CASSPRGGGETEAFF.

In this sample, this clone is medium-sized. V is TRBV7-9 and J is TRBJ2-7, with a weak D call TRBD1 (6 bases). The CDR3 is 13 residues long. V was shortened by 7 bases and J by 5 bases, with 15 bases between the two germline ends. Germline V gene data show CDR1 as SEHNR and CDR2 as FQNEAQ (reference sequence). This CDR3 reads CASNPSQGNEQYF. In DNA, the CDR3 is TGTGCCAGCAACCCTTCCCAGGGGAACGAGCAGTACTTC. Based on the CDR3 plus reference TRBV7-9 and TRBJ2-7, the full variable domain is DTGVSQNPRHKITKRGQNVTFRCDPISEHNRLYWYRQTLGQGPEFLTYFQNEAQLEKSRLLSDRFSAERPKGSFSTLEIQRTEQGDSAMYLCASNPSQGNEQYFGPGTRLTVT.

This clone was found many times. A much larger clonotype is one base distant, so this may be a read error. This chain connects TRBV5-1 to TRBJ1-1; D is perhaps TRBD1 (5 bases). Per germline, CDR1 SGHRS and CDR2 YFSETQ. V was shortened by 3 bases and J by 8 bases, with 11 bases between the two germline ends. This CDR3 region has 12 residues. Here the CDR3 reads CASSSGRDEAFF. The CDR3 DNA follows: TGCGCCAGCAGCTCCGGACGGGACGAAGCTTTCTTT.

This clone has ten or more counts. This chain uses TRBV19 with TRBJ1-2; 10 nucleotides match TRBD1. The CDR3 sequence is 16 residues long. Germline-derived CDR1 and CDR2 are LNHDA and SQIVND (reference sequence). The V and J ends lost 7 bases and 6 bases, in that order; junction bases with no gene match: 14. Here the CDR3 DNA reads TGTGCCAGTACCTTGGGACAGGGGATAAAACTCCATGGCTACACCTTC. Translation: CASTLGQGIKLHGYTF.

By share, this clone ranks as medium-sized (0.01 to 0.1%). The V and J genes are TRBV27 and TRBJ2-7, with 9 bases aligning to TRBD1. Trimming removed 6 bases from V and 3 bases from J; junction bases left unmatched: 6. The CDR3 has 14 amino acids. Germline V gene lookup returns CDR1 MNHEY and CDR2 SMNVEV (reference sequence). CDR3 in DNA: TGTGCCAGCAGCCCGGCGGGACAGGGCTACGAGCAGTACTTC. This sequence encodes CASSPAGQGYEQYF.

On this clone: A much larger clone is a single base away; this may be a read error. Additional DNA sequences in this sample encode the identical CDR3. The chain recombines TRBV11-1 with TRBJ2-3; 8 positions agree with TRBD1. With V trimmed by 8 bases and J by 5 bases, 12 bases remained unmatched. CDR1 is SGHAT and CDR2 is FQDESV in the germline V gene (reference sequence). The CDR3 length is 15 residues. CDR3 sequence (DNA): TGTGCCAGCCGCCGTGAGACAGGGGTCCGAGATACGCAGTATTTT. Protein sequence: CASRRETGVRDTQYF.